This TCR beta chain was obtained from a study of cytomegalovirus exposure and HLA in healthy donors. Whole-study findings and limits: Certain indistinguishable V segments, among them TRBV6-2 and TRBV6-3, were excluded.

Turning to this clone: No antigen is known for it.

Primers: 60 Vbeta forward and 13 Jbeta reverse. Data came from immunoSEQ multiplex PCR; TCRdb stores just in-frame clones and leaves some out. The table counts tens of thousands of clones; around 0.6% lies in the top ten. The CDR3 has 13 amino acids. Trimming pared 6 bases from V and 3 bases from J, leaving 10 bases between. Germline assignment: CDR1 LNHDA and CDR2 SQIVND (reference sequence). This rearrangement joins TRBV19 to TRBJ2-3; D remains unclear. Input material: PBMCs. The receptor's source is a man aged 50 to 60 in good health and CMV-seronegative. The CDR3 sequence: CASSTRITDTQYF. CDR3 DNA sequence: TGTGCCAGTAGCACGCGCATAACAGATACGCAGTATTTT.